The 4 T cell receptor beta chains given below trace back to one sample, sequenced in a study of shared clonotypes between healthy human individuals. Measured with immunoSEQ multiplex PCR; TCRdb has only the in-frame clones, and not every one. In the table there are about 700,000 clones, about 91% of which are singletons. Selected positively for CCR7 and CD45RO-negative, naive CD8 cells excluded terminally differentiated effector memory CD45RA+ cells. The sequencing input was naive CD8+ T cells sorted from blood. These receptors all come from a man under 40 in good health.

As to this clone: The sample contains more than one DNA sequence encoding this CDR3. V is TRBV4-3 and J is TRBJ2-1; D perhaps matches TRBD2 (5 bases). The germline V gene has CDR1 LGHNA and CDR2 YSLEER. Trimming removed 1 base at V and 4 bases at J, with 11 bases between. CDR3 length equals 15 residues. This CDR3 is CASSQASSSYNEQFF. The CDR3 DNA reads TGCGCCAGCAGCCAAGCGTCTAGCAGTTACAATGAGCAGTTCTTC.

The chain employs TRBV2 and TRBJ2-1; TRBD2 matches at 10 bases. Looked up from germline, CDR1 is SNHLY and CDR2 is FYNNEI. The CDR3 extends over 20 amino acids. V was clipped by 6 bases and J by 0 bases; unmatched bases: 17. Here the CDR3 DNA reads TGTGCCAGCAGGGGGGGGCCGGGACTAGCGTACAAAGACTCCTACAATGAGCAGTTCTTC. Protein sequence: CASRGGPGLAYKDSYNEQFF.

The J gene is TRBJ2-1, the V gene TRBV5-5; D is possibly TRBD1 or TRBD2 (5 bases each). Trimming removed 4 bases from V and 3 bases from J, with 8 bases in between. This CDR3 is built from 13 residues. Germline V CDR1 and CDR2: SGHKS, YYEKEE (reference sequence). The CDR3 sequence: CASSLGVYNEQFF. DNA for the CDR3: TGTGCCAGCAGCCTGGGGGTCTACAATGAGCAGTTCTTC.

V and J are TRBV28 and TRBJ2-7, with D uncertain. Per the germline V gene, CDR1 is MDHEN and CDR2 is SYDVKM. Trimming took 7 bases from V and 5 from J, leaving 12 bases between them. The CDR3 totals 12 residues. CDR3 loop: CASKRDSDEQYF. CDR3 nucleotide sequence: TGTGCCAGCAAAAGGGATTCGGACGAGCAGTACTTC.